Following are 3 T cell receptor beta chains from one sample sequenced in a study of beta chain features in type 1 diabetes. Expressed TCRB transcripts were sequenced because the isolated RNA had all been reverse transcribed beforehand. Some clones are missing from TCRdb's copy, which holds only in-frame ones; the method was immunoSEQ multiplex PCR. This table has around 280,000 clones, around 7.8% appearing once. Sequencing was carried out using central memory CD4+ T cells from blood. The receptors derive from a woman aged 18-29 years in good health.

This clone occurred a few times. The rearrangement links TRBV7-9 to TRBJ2-1, with 8 positions matching TRBD1. Germline V CDR1 and CDR2: SEHNR, FQNEAQ (reference sequence). This CDR3 contains 14 residues. J lost 8 bases, V lost 3 bases, and 6 bases had no gene match. Here the CDR3 reads CASSLDRAGDEQFF. In DNA form, the CDR3 reads TGTGCCAGCAGCTTGGACAGGGCTGGGGATGAGCAGTTCTTC.

This clone has ten or more counts. The rearrangement links TRBV6-5 to TRBJ2-4, with TRBD1 as a possible D gene (6 bases). Germline V lookup: CDR1 MNHEY, CDR2 SVGAGI. This CDR3 contains 14 residues. Trimming removed 2 bases from V and 7 bases from J, with 12 bases in between. The CDR3 loop is CASSYRQAGNIQYF. The CDR3 bases are TGTGCCAGCAGTTACCGACAGGCTGGGAACATTCAGTACTTC.

This clone was seen a handful of times. CDR3 amino acids: CASSLALRGRNEKLFF. CDR3 nucleotides: TGTGCCAGCAGCTTAGCGCTGAGGGGGCGCAATGAAAAACTGTTTTTT. This chain uses TRBV7-9 with TRBJ1-4; the match to TRBD1 covers 7 bases. This CDR3 is 16 amino acids long. Trimming at V came to 0 bases and at J to 5 bases, leaving 6 bases not matched to a gene. The germline CDR1 and CDR2 sequences are SEHNR and FQNEAQ (reference sequence).